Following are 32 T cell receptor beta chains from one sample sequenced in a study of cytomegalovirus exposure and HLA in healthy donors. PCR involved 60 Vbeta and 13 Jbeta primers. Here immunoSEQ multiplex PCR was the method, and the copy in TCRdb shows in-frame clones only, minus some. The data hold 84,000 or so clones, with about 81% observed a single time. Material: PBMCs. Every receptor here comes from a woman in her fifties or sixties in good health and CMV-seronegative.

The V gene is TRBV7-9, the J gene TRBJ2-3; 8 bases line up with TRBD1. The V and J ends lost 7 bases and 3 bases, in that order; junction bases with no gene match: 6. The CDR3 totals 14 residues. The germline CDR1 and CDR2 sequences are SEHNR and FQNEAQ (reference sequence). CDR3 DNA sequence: TGTGCCAGCACCTCAGGGGGCGCGACAGATACGCAGTATTTT. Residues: CASTSGGATDTQYF.

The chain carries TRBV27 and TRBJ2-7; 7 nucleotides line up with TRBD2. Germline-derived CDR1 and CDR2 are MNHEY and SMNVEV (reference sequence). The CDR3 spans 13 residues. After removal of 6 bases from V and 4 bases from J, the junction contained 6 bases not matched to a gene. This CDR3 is CASRATGGYEQYF. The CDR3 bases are TGTGCCAGCAGAGCTACCGGGGGGTACGAGCAGTACTTC.

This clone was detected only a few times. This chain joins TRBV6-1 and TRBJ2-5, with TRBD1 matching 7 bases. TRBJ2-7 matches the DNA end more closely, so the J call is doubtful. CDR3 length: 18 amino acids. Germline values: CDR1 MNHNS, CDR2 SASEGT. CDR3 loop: CASSDETGLNKGKYEQYF. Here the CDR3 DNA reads TGTGCCAGCAGTGACGAGACAGGGCTCAACAAAGGAAAATACGAGCAGTACTTC.

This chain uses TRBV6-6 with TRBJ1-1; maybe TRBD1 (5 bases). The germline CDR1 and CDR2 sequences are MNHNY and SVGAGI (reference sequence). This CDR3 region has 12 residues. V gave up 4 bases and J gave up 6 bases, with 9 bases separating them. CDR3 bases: TGTGCCAGCAGTTTGGTAGGGGCTGAAGCTTTCTTT. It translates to CASSLVGAEAFF.

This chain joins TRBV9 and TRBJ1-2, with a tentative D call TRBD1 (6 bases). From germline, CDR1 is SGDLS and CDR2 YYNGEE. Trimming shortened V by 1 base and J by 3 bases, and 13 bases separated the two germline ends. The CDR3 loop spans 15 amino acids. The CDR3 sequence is CASSVRDKAHYGYTF. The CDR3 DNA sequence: TGTGCCAGCAGCGTAAGGGACAAGGCGCACTATGGCTACACCTTC.

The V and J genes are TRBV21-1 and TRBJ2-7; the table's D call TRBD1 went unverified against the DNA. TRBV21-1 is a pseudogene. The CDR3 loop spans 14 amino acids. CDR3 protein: CASSKGLTRYEQYV. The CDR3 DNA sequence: TGTGCCAGCAGCAAAGGCCTGACAAGGTACGAGCAGTACGTC.

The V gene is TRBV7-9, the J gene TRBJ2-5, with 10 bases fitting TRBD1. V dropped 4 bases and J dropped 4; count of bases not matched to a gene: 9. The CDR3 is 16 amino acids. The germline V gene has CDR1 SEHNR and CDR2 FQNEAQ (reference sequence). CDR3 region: CASSSTPTGGGETQYF. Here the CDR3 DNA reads TGTGCCAGCAGCTCGACGCCGACAGGGGGCGGAGAGACCCAGTACTTC. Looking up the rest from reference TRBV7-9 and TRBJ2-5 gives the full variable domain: DTGVSQNPRHKITKRGQNVTFRCDPISEHNRLYWYRQTLGQGPEFLTYFQNEAQLEKSRLLSDRFSAERPKGSFSTLEIQRTEQGDSAMYLCASSSTPTGGGETQYFGPGTRLLVL.

CDR3 sequence (DNA): TGTGCCAGCAGCTTAGACCCAGGGGCGAGAAATATGAACACTGAAGCTTTCTTT. It specifies CASSLDPGARNMNTEAFF. This rearrangement joins TRBV7-2 to TRBJ1-1; D is perhaps TRBD1 (6 bases). The V end lost 1 base, the J end lost 0 bases, and 18 bases lay between the germline ends. Per germline, CDR1 SGHTA and CDR2 FQGNSA. The CDR3 totals 18 residues.

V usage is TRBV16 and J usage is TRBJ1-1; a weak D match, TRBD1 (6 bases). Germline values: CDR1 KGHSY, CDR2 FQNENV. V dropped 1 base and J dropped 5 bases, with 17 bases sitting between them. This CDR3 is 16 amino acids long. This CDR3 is CASSQLLGATGTEAFF. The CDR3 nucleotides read TGTGCCAGCAGCCAATTACTGGGGGCGACGGGTACTGAAGCTTTCTTT.

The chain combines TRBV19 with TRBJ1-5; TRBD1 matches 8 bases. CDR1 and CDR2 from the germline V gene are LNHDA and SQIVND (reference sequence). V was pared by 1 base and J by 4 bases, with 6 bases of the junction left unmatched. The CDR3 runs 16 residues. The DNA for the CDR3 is TGTGCCAGTAGTATAGTTGGGGACAGGACAAATCAGCCCCAGCATTTT. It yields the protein CASSIVGDRTNQPQHF. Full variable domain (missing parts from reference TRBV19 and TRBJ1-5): DGGITQSPKYLFRKEGQNVTLSCEQNLNHDAMYWYRQDPGQGLRLIYYSQIVNDFQKGDIAEGYSVSREKKESFPLTVTSAQKNPTAFYLCASSIVGDRTNQPQHFGDGTRLSIL.

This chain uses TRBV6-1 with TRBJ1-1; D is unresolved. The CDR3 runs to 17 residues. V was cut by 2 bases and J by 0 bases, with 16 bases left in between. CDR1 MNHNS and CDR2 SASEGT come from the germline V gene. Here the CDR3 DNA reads TGTGCCAGCAGTGAACGGGTAGGTCGTGACTTGAACACTGAAGCTTTCTTT. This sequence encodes CASSERVGRDLNTEAFF.

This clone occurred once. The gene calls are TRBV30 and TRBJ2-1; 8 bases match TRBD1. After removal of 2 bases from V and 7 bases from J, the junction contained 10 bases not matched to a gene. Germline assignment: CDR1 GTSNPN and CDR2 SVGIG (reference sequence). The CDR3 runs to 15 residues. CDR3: CAWSPPGTGNNEQFF. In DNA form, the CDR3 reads TGTGCCTGGAGTCCTCCCGGGACAGGTAATAATGAGCAGTTCTTC. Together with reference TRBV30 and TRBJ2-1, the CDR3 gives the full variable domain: SQTIHQWPATLVQPVGSPLSLECTVEGTSNPNLYWYRQAAGRGLQLLFYSVGIGQISSEVPQNLSASRPQDRQFILSSKKLLLSDSGFYLCAWSPPGTGNNEQFFGPGTRLTVL.

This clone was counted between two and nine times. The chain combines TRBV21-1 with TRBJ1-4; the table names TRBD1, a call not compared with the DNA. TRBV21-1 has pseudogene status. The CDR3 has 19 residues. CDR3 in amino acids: CASSSLLGQGAPTNEKLFF. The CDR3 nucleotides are TGTGCCAGCAGCTCTTTGTTGGGACAGGGGGCTCCTACTAATGAAAAACTGTTTTTT.

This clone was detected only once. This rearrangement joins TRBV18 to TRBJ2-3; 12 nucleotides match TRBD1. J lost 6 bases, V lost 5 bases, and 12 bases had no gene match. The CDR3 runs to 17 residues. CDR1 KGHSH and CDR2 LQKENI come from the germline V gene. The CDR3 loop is CASSTSRDRGLGDTQYF. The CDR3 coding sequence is TGTGCCAGCTCAACGTCCCGGGACAGGGGGCTCGGGGATACGCAGTATTTT.

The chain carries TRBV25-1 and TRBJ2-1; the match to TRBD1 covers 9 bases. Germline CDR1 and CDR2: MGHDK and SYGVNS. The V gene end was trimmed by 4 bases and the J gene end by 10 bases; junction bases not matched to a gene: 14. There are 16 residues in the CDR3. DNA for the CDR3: TGTGCCAGCAGTGGATCGGGACAGGGAACATTCAGGGAGCAGTTCTTC. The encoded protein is CASSGSGQGTFREQFF.

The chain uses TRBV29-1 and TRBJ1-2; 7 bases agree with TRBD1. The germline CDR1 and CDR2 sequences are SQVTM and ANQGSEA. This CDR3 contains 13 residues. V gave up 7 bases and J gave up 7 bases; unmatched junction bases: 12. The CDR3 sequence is CSARGQAVPGYTF. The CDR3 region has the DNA TGCAGCGCCCGTGGACAGGCAGTTCCTGGCTACACCTTC. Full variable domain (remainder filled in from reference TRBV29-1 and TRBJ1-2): SAVISQKPSRDICQRGTSLTIQCQVDSQVTMMFWYRQQPGQSLTLIATANQGSEATYESGFVIDKFPISRPNLTFSTLTVSNMSPEDSSIYLCSARGQAVPGYTFGSGTRLTVV.

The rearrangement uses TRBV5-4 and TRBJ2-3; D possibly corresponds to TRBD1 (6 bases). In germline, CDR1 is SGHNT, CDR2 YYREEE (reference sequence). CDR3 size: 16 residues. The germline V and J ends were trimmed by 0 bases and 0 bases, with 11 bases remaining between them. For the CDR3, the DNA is TGTGCCAGCAGCTTGGCAGGGGCAAGTAGCACAGATACGCAGTATTTT. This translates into CASSLAGASSTDTQYF.

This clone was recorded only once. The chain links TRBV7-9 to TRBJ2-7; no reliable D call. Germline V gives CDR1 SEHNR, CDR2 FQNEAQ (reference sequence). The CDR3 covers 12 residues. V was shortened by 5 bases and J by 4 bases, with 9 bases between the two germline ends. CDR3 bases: TGTGCCAGCAGCACAACTAAGTACGAGCAGTACTTC. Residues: CASSTTKYEQYF.

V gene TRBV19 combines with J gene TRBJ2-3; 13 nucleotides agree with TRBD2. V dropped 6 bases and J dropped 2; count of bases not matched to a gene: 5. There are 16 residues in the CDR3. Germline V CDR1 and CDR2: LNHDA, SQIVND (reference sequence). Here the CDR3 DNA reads TGTGCCAGTAGCCCGGGACTAGCGGGGATCACAGATACGCAGTATTTT. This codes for CASSPGLAGITDTQYF.

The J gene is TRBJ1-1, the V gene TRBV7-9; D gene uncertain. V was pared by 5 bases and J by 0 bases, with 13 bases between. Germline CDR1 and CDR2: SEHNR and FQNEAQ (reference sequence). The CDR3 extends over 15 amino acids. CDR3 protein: CASSAGLSMNTEAFF. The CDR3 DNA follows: TGTGCCAGCAGCGCAGGACTGAGTATGAACACTGAAGCTTTCTTT.

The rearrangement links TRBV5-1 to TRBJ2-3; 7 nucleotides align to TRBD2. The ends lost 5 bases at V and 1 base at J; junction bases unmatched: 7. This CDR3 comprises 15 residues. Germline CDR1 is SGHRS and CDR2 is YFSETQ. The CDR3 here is CASSSAGFRTDTQYF. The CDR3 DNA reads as TGCGCCAGCAGTTCAGCGGGGTTTCGCACAGATACGCAGTATTTT. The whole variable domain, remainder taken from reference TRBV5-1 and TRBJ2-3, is KAGVTQTPRYLIKTRGQQVTLSCSPISGHRSVSWYQQTPGQGLQFLFEYFSETQRNKGNFPGRFSGRQFSNSRSEMNVSTLELGDSALYLCASSSAGFRTDTQYFGPGTRLTVL.

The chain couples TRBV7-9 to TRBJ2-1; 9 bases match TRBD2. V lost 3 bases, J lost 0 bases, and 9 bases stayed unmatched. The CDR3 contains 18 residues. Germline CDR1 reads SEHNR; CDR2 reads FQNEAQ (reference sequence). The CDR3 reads CASSLIAGGTDSYNEQFF. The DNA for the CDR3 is TGTGCCAGCAGCTTGATCGCGGGGGGGACCGACTCCTACAATGAGCAGTTCTTC.

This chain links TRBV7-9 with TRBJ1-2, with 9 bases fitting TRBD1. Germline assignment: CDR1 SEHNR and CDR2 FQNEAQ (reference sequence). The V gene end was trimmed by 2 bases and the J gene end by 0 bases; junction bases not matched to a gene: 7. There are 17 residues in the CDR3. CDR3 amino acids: CASSLIFGQGTNYGYTF. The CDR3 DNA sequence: TGTGCCAGCAGCTTAATCTTCGGACAGGGGACTAACTATGGCTACACCTTC.

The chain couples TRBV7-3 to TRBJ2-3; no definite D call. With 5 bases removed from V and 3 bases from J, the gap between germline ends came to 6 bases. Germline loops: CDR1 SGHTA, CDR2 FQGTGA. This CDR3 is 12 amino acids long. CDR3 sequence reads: CASSHGTDTQYF. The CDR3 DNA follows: TGTGCCAGCAGCCACGGGACAGATACGCAGTATTTT.

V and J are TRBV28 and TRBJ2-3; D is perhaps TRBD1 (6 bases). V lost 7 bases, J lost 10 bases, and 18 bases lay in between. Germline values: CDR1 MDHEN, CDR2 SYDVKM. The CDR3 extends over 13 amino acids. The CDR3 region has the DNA TGTGCCAGCACCGACATCGGGACAAAGGCGCAGTATTTT. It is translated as CASTDIGTKAQYF.

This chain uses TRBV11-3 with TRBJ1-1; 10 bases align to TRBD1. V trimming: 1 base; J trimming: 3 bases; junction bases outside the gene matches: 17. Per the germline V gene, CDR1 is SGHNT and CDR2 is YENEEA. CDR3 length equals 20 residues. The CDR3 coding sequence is TGTGCCAGCAGCTTAGTAGAGGGGGGACAGGGGAGGGTTTCGGACACTGAAGCTTTCTTT. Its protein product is CASSLVEGGQGRVSDTEAFF.

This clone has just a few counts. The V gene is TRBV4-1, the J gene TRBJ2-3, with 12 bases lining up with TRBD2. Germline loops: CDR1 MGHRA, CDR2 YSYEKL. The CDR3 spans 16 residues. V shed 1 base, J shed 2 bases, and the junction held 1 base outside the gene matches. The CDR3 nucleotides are TGCGCCAGCAGCCAAGGGACTAGCGGGGACACAGATACGCAGTATTTT. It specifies CASSQGTSGDTDTQYF.

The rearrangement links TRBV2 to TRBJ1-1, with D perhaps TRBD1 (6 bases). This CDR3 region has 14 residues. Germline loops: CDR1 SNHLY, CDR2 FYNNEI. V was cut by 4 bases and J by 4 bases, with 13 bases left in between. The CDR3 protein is CASSAPGVGTEAFF. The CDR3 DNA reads TGTGCCAGCAGTGCCCCAGGGGTCGGCACTGAAGCTTTCTTT.

The CDR3 here is CASSDTGKNYEQYF. CDR3 DNA sequence: TGTGCCAGCTCCGATACAGGGAAGAACTACGAGCAGTACTTC. The V gene is TRBV18, the J gene TRBJ2-5; a weak D match, TRBD1 (6 bases). The DNA end lines up better with TRBJ2-7; the J call may be wrong. CDR1 and CDR2 from the germline V gene are KGHSH and LQKENI. The CDR3 is made up of 14 amino acids.

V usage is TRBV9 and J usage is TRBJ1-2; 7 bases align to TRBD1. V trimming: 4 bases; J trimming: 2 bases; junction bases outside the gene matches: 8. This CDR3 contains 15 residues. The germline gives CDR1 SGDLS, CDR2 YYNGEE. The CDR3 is CASSSRDSDNYGYTF. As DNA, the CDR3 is TGTGCCAGCAGCTCCCGGGACAGTGACAACTATGGCTACACCTTC.

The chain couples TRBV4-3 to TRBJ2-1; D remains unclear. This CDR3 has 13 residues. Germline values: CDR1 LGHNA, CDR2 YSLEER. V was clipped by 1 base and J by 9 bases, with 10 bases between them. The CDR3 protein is CASSQVPRVEQFF. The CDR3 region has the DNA TGCGCCAGCAGCCAAGTTCCACGCGTTGAGCAGTTCTTC.

The CDR3 here is CSVIDRVGNTIYF. CDR3 bases: TGCAGCGTGATCGACAGGGTAGGAAACACCATATATTTT. The chain joins TRBV29-1 to TRBJ1-3; 7 positions agree with TRBD1. Germline loops: CDR1 SQVTM, CDR2 ANQGSEA. This CDR3 spans 13 amino acids. The trim removed 6 bases at V and 4 bases at J, leaving 6 bases unmatched.